This TCR beta chain stems from a study of blood T cell repertoires in COVID-19. Source study methods: Estimates of nucleated cell counts were drawn from the amplification of reference gene primers. Some clones are missing from TCRdb's copy, which holds only in-frame ones; the method was immunoSEQ multiplex PCR. That table is the source of V, J and clone size, and D and trimming were worked out from the DNA. The table records 150,000 to 200,000 clones, 88% of them present only once. Germline-derived CDR1 and CDR2 are SGHAT and FQNNGV. The CDR3 has 17 residues. The V gene end was trimmed by 4 bases and the J gene end by 0 bases; junction bases not matched to a gene: 10.

The sequenced sample consisted of peripheral blood. The sequence was obtained from a human donor in a cohort sampled during active COVID-19. The chain employs TRBV11-2 and TRBJ2-3, with 7 bases aligning to TRBD2. The CDR3 DNA sequence: TGTGCCAGCAGCTCGTACCTTGGGAGGGTCAGCACAGATACGCAGTATTTT. Its translation is CASSSYLGRVSTDTQYF.